This T cell receptor beta chain was profiled in a study of CD8 T cells in Susac syndrome. This CDR3 has 14 residues. Germline lookup yields CDR1 MDHEN and CDR2 SYDVKM. V lost 5 bases and J lost 1, with 9 bases in between. Random hexamers were used to reverse transcribe roughly 0.5 to 1 ug of RNA. A multiplex approach, immunoSEQ multiplex PCR, amplified TCR beta CDR3 across 54 Vbeta and 13 Jbeta. Via MiXCR, TCRdb re-called the immunoSEQ multiplex PCR reads, giving one row per CDR3 protein. The sample consists of approximately 280,000 distinct CDR3 sequences, 80% to 90% of them appearing once. Negative isolation was applied to CD8+ and CD4+ T cells, and FACS enrichment was applied to TEMRA cells.

The chain couples TRBV28 to TRBJ2-4; tentatively, D is TRBD1 (5 bases). The TCR was taken from a human donor with multiple sclerosis. Sequencing used CD8+ T cells from PBMCs. The CDR3 region has the DNA TGTGCCAGCAGTCTCAGGGATGCCAAAAACATTCAGTACTTC. This sequence encodes CASSLRDAKNIQYF.